These 11 T cell receptor beta chains originate from one sample sequenced in a study of glioma-infiltrating T cells after dendritic cell vaccination. Described time point: after dendritic cell vaccination, including at tumor progression/relapse. Here immunoSEQ multiplex PCR was the method, and the copy in TCRdb shows in-frame clones only, minus some. Of roughly 60,000 clones in the sample, 86% are singletons; the top ten hold around a tenth. The sample in question was blood, obtained after dendritic cell vaccination. The receptor set was obtained from a human donor with glioblastoma.

V gene TRBV13 combines with J gene TRBJ1-2, with D tentatively TRBD1 (5 bases). Germline V lookup: CDR1 PRHDT, CDR2 FYEKMQ (reference sequence). V dropped 4 bases and J dropped 6 bases, with 12 bases sitting between them. The CDR3 is 13 residues long. The CDR3 DNA follows: TGTGCCAGCAGCTCGGACATCAAAGATGGCTACACCTTC. The encoded protein is CASSSDIKDGYTF.

The chain joins TRBV7-8 to TRBJ2-1, with D possibly matching TRBD2 (5 bases). This CDR3 has 11 amino acids. V shed 8 bases and J shed 9 bases, with 11 bases lying between them. Germline V gene sequence: CDR1 SGHVS, CDR2 FQNEAQ. The CDR3 nucleotides read TGTGCCAGCGTAGGAGGAGTTGAGCAGTTCTTC. Translating gives CASVGGVEQFF.

The genes are TRBV4-3 and TRBJ1-1; no reliable D call. V dropped 0 bases and J dropped 1 base, with 9 bases sitting between them. The germline CDR1 and CDR2 sequences are LGHNA and YSLEER. CDR3 length: 15 residues. CDR3 sequence reads: CASSQESYGNTEAFF. Written as DNA, the CDR3 is TGCGCCAGCAGCCAAGAGTCGTACGGGAACACTGAAGCTTTCTTT.

Note on this clone: At one end, the junction sequence differs from germline, possibly due to a read error. The identical CDR3 is also encoded by other nucleotide sequences in the sample. The chain carries TRBV25-1 and TRBJ1-6; D is unresolved. The germline CDR1 and CDR2 sequences are MGHDK and SYGVNS. The CDR3 has 13 amino acids. The CDR3 region has the DNA TGTGCCAGCAGGGCGGGGAACAATTCCCCCCTCCACTTT. It yields the protein CASRAGNNSPLHF.

The chain is built from TRBV7-9 and TRBJ1-3, with 9 bases identical to TRBD1. The CDR3 sequence is 18 residues long. J gave up 0 bases and V 5 bases, and 11 bases lay outside the gene matches. The germline V gene encodes CDR1 SEHNR and CDR2 FQNEAQ (reference sequence). The CDR3 sequence: CASSRFRDRAFSGNTIYF. The CDR3 DNA reads as TGTGCCAGCAGCAGATTCCGGGACAGGGCTTTCTCTGGAAACACCATATATTTT.

The rearrangement uses TRBV5-4 and TRBJ2-1; 10 bases align to TRBD1. CDR3 length: 15 amino acids. After removal of 3 bases from V and 9 bases from J, the junction contained 9 bases not matched to a gene. CDR1 and CDR2 (germline): SGHNT, YYREEE (reference sequence). The CDR3 bases are TGTGCCAGCAGCTCGGGACAGGGGAGGCCCAGTGAGCAGTTCTTC. This gives the protein CASSSGQGRPSEQFF.

The rearrangement joins TRBV12-2 to TRBJ1-1; the table's D gene call, TRBD1, was not cross checked with the DNA. TRBV12-2 counts as a pseudogene. CDR3 length: 17 residues. Here the CDR3 reads CASRLEKWTAWNTEAFF. The CDR3 DNA reads TGTGCAAGTCGCTTAGAGAAATGGACAGCCTGGAACACTGAAGCTTTCTTT.

A note on this clone: One end of the junction fails to match germline, which may point to a read error. This sequence joins TRBV7-7 and TRBJ2-1; 12 nucleotides agree with TRBD2. The germline V gene has CDR1 SSHAT and CDR2 FNYEAQ (reference sequence). This CDR3 is built from 16 residues. As DNA, the CDR3 is TGTGCTAGCAGCTTACTAGCGGGAGGACCCTACAATGAGCAGTTCTTC. This codes for CASSLLAGGPYNEQFF.

This clone was seen only once. This chain connects TRBV7-2 to TRBJ1-6; tentative D call: TRBD1 (6 bases). Between the trimmed V and J ends, which lost 4 bases and 9 bases, there was a span of 19 bases. The CDR3 spans 16 residues. Looked up from germline, CDR1 is SGHTA and CDR2 is FQGNSA. The CDR3 bases are TGTGCCAGCAGCTCAAGGGCAGGGGTTTCAGGTTCACCCCTCCACTTT. Amino acids: CASSSRAGVSGSPLHF.

The gene calls are TRBV7-2 and TRBJ2-3; 8 bases line up with TRBD2. Trimming at V came to 5 bases and at J to 5 bases, leaving 12 bases not matched to a gene. This CDR3 has 16 residues. The germline V gene encodes CDR1 SGHTA and CDR2 FQGNSA. CDR3 nucleotide sequence: TGTGCCAGCAGCACCGGGACTAGAAATAGACGAGATACGCAGTATTTT. Encoded protein: CASSTGTRNRRDTQYF. The whole variable domain, filled in from reference TRBV7-2 and TRBJ2-3, reads GAGVSQSPSNKVTEKGKDVELRCDPISGHTALYWYRQSLGQGLEFLIYFQGNSAPDKSGLPSDRFSAERTGGSVSTLTIQRTQQEDSAVYLCASSTGTRNRRDTQYFGPGTRLTVL.

The chain carries TRBV25-1 and TRBJ1-6; 11 bases are a match to TRBD1. J gave up 5 bases and V 9 bases, and 9 bases lay outside the gene matches. This CDR3 comprises 16 residues. Germline CDR1 is MGHDK and CDR2 is SYGVNS. CDR3 in DNA: TGTGCCAGTCGGACCGGGACAGGGGGTAATAATTCACCCCTCCACTTT. It codes for CASRTGTGGNNSPLHF. Filled out from reference TRBV25-1 and TRBJ1-6, the complete variable domain reads EADIYQTPRYLVIGTGKKITLECSQTMGHDKMYWYQQDPGMELHLIHYSYGVNSTEKGDLSSESTVSRIRTEHFPLTLESARPSHTSQYLCASRTGTGGNNSPLHFGNGTRLTVT.